The subject of this entry is one TCR beta chain. The antigen is unknown. The data originate from a study of cytomegalovirus exposure and HLA in healthy donors. Findings and caveats of the study: Reported findings show TCR beta sequences accurately forecast HLA-A and HLA-B alleles in most subjects. Sequencing likely caused a cluster of highly shared sequence variants.

The PCR ran on 60 Vbeta and 13 Jbeta primers. Assay used: immunoSEQ multiplex PCR; TCRdb lists only in-frame clones, some missing. The sample lists about 160,000 clones; around three quarters were seen once. There are 15 residues in the CDR3. After removal of 4 bases from V and 3 bases from J, the junction contained 6 bases not matched to a gene. Germline CDR1 is SGHDT and CDR2 is YYEEEE. The TCR originated in a man aged 35 to 55 in good health and CMV-seropositive. This chain joins TRBV5-6 and TRBJ1-3; 8 bases are shared with TRBD1. Sequencing was performed on PBMCs. CDR3 coding DNA: TGTGCCAGCAGCACGGGACAGGCGGGTGGAAACACCATATATTTT. Encoded protein: CASSTGQAGGNTIYF.